The 12 T cell receptor beta chains in this list originate from one sample, sequenced in a study of CD8+ T cells in alopecia areata. Specified treatment: oral pan-JAK inhibitor, 5-10 mg twice daily. Sequencing relied on a cDNA template that was reverse transcribed from extracted RNA. Some clones are missing from TCRdb's copy, which holds only in-frame ones; the method was immunoSEQ multiplex PCR. Of 200,000 or so clones in the sample, over 45% were seen once. Source: CD4+ T cells sorted from blood, taken at week 24, from a patient treated with tofacitinib. All receptors come from a human donor with alopecia areata.

V and J are TRBV6-5 and TRBJ1-1, with D unclear. V dropped 2 bases and J dropped 0 bases, with 13 bases sitting between them. CDR3 length equals 16 residues. The germline V gene encodes CDR1 MNHEY and CDR2 SVGAGI. As DNA, the CDR3 is TGTGCCAGCAGTTACACCTTCGGAGAGATGAACACTGAAGCTTTCTTT. It translates to CASSYTFGEMNTEAFF.

The chain joins TRBV7-9 to TRBJ1-3; D call uncertain. The germline CDR1 and CDR2 sequences are SEHNR and FQNEAQ (reference sequence). The germline V and J ends were trimmed by 3 bases and 8 bases, with 8 bases remaining between them. The CDR3 length is 12 residues. CDR3 DNA sequence: TGTGCCAGCAGCTTGTTCGGGGACACCATATATTTT. This translates into CASSLFGDTIYF.

The chain carries TRBV10-3 and TRBJ2-7, with unresolved D. Trimming pared 8 bases from V and 1 base from J, leaving 9 bases between. This CDR3 comprises 12 residues. Germline values: CDR1 ENHRY, CDR2 SYGVKD. The CDR3 loop is CAIHDESYEQYF. CDR3 coding DNA: TGTGCCATCCACGACGAGTCCTACGAGCAGTACTTC.

The chain links TRBV2 to TRBJ2-7; tentative D call: TRBD1 (5 bases). This CDR3 has 15 amino acids. From germline, CDR1 is SNHLY and CDR2 FYNNEI. V was shortened by 3 bases and J by 3 bases, with 15 bases between the two germline ends. The CDR3 DNA reads as TGTGCCAGCAGTGACCCTGACCTGCAGGGCTACGAGCAGTACTTC. This sequence encodes CASSDPDLQGYEQYF. Drawing the rest from reference TRBV2 and TRBJ2-7, the complete variable domain is EPEVTQTPSHQVTQMGQEVILRCVPISNHLYFYWYRQILGQKVEFLVSFYNNEISEKSEIFDDQFSVERPDGSNFTLKIRSTKLEDSAMYFCASSDPDLQGYEQYFGPGTRLTVT.

This clone was seen only a few times. J is TRBJ2-1 and V is TRBV9, with TRBD2 identical over 7 bases. The CDR3 extends over 16 amino acids. CDR1 and CDR2 from the germline V gene are SGDLS and YYNGEE. The V gene end was trimmed by 1 base and the J gene end by 4 bases; junction bases not matched to a gene: 8. The chain's CDR3 is CASSVIAGVGYNEQFF. DNA for the CDR3: TGTGCCAGCAGCGTAATAGCGGGCGTAGGGTACAATGAGCAGTTCTTC.

The chain has TRBV28 and TRBJ2-3; a possible D gene is TRBD1 (6 bases). V lost 7 bases to trimming and J lost 2 bases, with 16 bases between them. The CDR3 sequence is 15 residues long. Germline lookup yields CDR1 MDHEN and CDR2 SYDVKM. CDR3 protein: CASTKGTSFTDTQYF. The CDR3 DNA follows: TGTGCCAGCACCAAGGGGACATCTTTCACAGATACGCAGTATTTT.

The chain uses TRBV10-3 and TRBJ2-1; 12 bases agree with TRBD2. This CDR3 comprises 16 residues. Trimming cost V 6 bases and J 3 bases; bases outside gene matches: 6. Germline V gene sequence: CDR1 ENHRY, CDR2 SYGVKD. The CDR3 DNA reads TGTGCCATCAGAGATACTAGCGGGAGGAACTACAATGAGCAGTTCTTC. As protein: CAIRDTSGRNYNEQFF.

This clone was found a few times. The chain is built from TRBV28 and TRBJ1-2; a possible D gene is TRBD1 (6 bases). Trimming pared 1 base from V and 9 bases from J, leaving 9 bases between. The germline CDR1 and CDR2 sequences are MDHEN and SYDVKM. The CDR3 length is 12 residues. The CDR3 spells CASSLSDSRYTF. CDR3 in DNA: TGTGCCAGCAGTTTATCGGACAGCCGCTACACCTTC.

In its sample, this clone was seen a few times. This chain connects TRBV6-6 to TRBJ2-1, with D possibly TRBD1 on 5 matching bases. Germline V lookup: CDR1 MNHNY, CDR2 SVGAGI (reference sequence). The germline V and J ends were trimmed by 2 bases and 5 bases, with 7 bases remaining between them. The CDR3 is 13 residues long. CDR3 region: CASSYAGNNEQFF. The CDR3 DNA reads as TGTGCCAGCAGTTACGCAGGGAACAATGAGCAGTTCTTC.

The chain carries TRBV6-1 and TRBJ2-5; D remains unclear. This CDR3 has 12 amino acids. CDR1 and CDR2 from the germline V gene are MNHNS and SASEGT. Deletions cut 6 bases from V and 4 bases from J, with 9 bases between. In DNA, the CDR3 is TGTGCCAGCAGCCAAGGCGGAGAGACCCAGTACTTC. This translates into CASSQGGETQYF.

This clone was detected only once. The chain recombines TRBV2 with TRBJ2-1; no clear D. The CDR3 has 12 residues. Germline V lookup: CDR1 SNHLY, CDR2 FYNNEI. V lost 6 bases and J 4 bases, leaving 7 bases between the germline ends. The CDR3 reads CASRSAYNEQFF. The CDR3 bases are TGTGCCAGCAGGTCAGCGTACAATGAGCAGTTCTTC.

The gene calls are TRBV27 and TRBJ2-5; TRBD2 agrees at 9 bases. CDR3 length: 13 residues. The V and J ends lost 6 bases and 1 base, in that order; junction bases with no gene match: 0. Germline V CDR1 and CDR2: MNHEY, SMNVEV (reference sequence). The CDR3 sequence: CASRTSGQETQYF. For the CDR3, the DNA is TGTGCCAGCAGGACTAGCGGCCAAGAGACCCAGTACTTC.